The 31 T cell receptor beta chains given below trace back to one sample, sequenced in a study of T-cell memory formation after mild COVID-19. From the 5' RACE reads, TCRdb called clonotypes with MiXCR, one entry per CDR3 protein. The profile shows some 150,000 distinct CDR3 sequences, about 5.7% of them singletons. Sequencing was done on a sample of PBMCs or a T cell subset sorted from them (not recorded which). These receptors all stem from an adult woman who had mild COVID-19 (a few samples of this study predate the infection). Cell type and time point are not known.

The V and J genes are TRBV20-1 and TRBJ2-5; D possibly corresponds to TRBD1 (6 bases). The germline V gene has CDR1 DFQATT and CDR2 SNEGSKA (reference sequence). Trimming took off 1 base at V and 2 bases at J, with 8 bases between the two ends. This CDR3 has 13 amino acids. For the CDR3, the DNA is TGCAGTGCTAGAGTTACAGGGCAAGAGACCCAGTACTTC. This encodes CSARVTGQETQYF.

The CDR3 nucleotides read TGTGCCAGCAGCTTAGTCGCGGGAGCCATCGGCGCCGGGGAGCTGTTTTTT. It encodes CASSLVAGAIGAGELFF. V gene TRBV7-9 combines with J gene TRBJ2-2; 7 positions agree with TRBD2. Germline assignment: CDR1 SEHNR and CDR2 FQNEAQ (reference sequence). V shed 1 base and J 6 bases; nucleotides not matched to a gene: 11. This CDR3 is built from 17 residues. The full variable domain, its missing parts supplied by reference TRBV7-9 and TRBJ2-2, is DTGVSQNPRHKITKRGQNVTFRCDPISEHNRLYWYRQTLGQGPEFLTYFQNEAQLEKSRLLSDRFSAERPKGSFSTLEIQRTEQGDSAMYLCASSLVAGAIGAGELFFGEGSRLTVL.

The CDR3 spells CASSLAVSGYTF. In DNA form, the CDR3 reads TGTGCCAGCAGTTTAGCTGTAAGCGGCTACACCTTC. The chain carries TRBV12-3 or TRBV12-4 and TRBJ1-2, with D hard to call. This CDR3 has 12 amino acids. The germline V and J ends were trimmed by 0 bases and 8 bases, with 7 bases remaining between them.

The chain couples TRBV19 to TRBJ2-1, with a possible D match to TRBD2 (6 bases). The germline CDR1 and CDR2 sequences are LNHDA and SQIVND (reference sequence). The CDR3 covers 13 residues. Trimming stripped 4 bases from V and 8 bases from J, with 12 bases between. The CDR3, as DNA: TGTGCCAGTAGTACCCCCGGAGGGCATGAGCAGTTCTTC. Translating it yields CASSTPGGHEQFF.

There are many counts of this clonotype. V is TRBV20-1 and J is TRBJ2-3; 9 nucleotides line up with TRBD2. This CDR3 is built from 16 residues. Germline CDR1 reads DFQATT; CDR2 reads SNEGSKA (reference sequence). V lost 2 bases, J lost 2 bases, and 8 bases stayed unmatched. In DNA, the CDR3 is TGCAGTGCTAGAACGCCTAGCGGGGTACTCACAGATACGCAGTATTTT. It is translated as CSARTPSGVLTDTQYF.

This clonotype came up many times. This chain joins TRBV5-4 and TRBJ2-5, with D possibly TRBD1 on 6 matching bases. The V gene lost 4 bases and the J gene lost 3 bases, with 16 bases spanning the gap. CDR3 length: 15 residues. Germline V gene sequence: CDR1 SGHNT, CDR2 YYREEE (reference sequence). CDR3: CASSPTTGFKETQYF. CDR3 sequence (DNA): TGTGCCAGCAGCCCAACTACAGGGTTCAAAGAGACCCAGTACTTC. Based on the CDR3 plus reference TRBV5-4 and TRBJ2-5, the full variable domain is ETGVTQSPTHLIKTRGQQVTLRCSSQSGHNTVSWYQQALGQGPQFIFQYYREEENGRGNFPPRFSGLQFPNYSSELNVNALELDDSALYLCASSPTTGFKETQYFGPGTRLLVL.

This clonotype was observed a handful of times. The chain links TRBV12-3 or TRBV12-4 to TRBJ1-5; the D gene is possibly TRBD1 (6 bases). V lost 3 bases and J lost 6, with 12 bases in between. The CDR3 is 14 residues long. The DNA of the CDR3 is TGTGCCAGCAGTTTTTCAGGGGCGAGTCAGCCCCAGCATTTT. Its translation: CASSFSGASQPQHF.

The rearrangement uses TRBV7-2 and TRBJ1-1; 9 positions match TRBD1. Germline V gene data show CDR1 as SGHTA and CDR2 as FQGNSA. The J segment lost 8 bases and the V segment lost 5 bases, leaving 3 bases of the junction unmatched. The CDR3 extends over 12 amino acids. CDR3: CASSIDRGEAFF. CDR3 in DNA: TGTGCCAGCAGCATCGACAGGGGGGAAGCTTTCTTT. The complete variable domain, with remaining parts taken from reference TRBV7-2 and TRBJ1-1, reads GAGVSQSPSNKVTEKGKDVELRCDPISGHTALYWYRQSLGQGLEFLIYFQGNSAPDKSGLPSDRFSAERTGGSVSTLTIQRTQQEDSAVYLCASSIDRGEAFFGQGTRLTVV.

This clonotype was seen at least ten times. The V gene is TRBV24-1, the J gene TRBJ2-1, with 9 bases identical to TRBD2. This CDR3 has 16 amino acids. Germline V lookup: CDR1 KGHDR, CDR2 SFDVKD. J was trimmed by 8 bases and V by 3 bases; bases with no gene match: 10. CDR3 nucleotide sequence: TGTGCCACCAGTGATCCCCTAAGCGGGGGGAAGCATGAGCAGTTCTTC. This encodes CATSDPLSGGKHEQFF.

The table lists this clonotype with many counts. The chain recombines TRBV20-1 with TRBJ2-7, with TRBD2 matching 9 bases. The CDR3 extends over 15 amino acids. With V trimmed by 1 base and J by 3 bases, 7 bases remained unmatched. Germline assignment: CDR1 DFQATT and CDR2 SNEGSKA (reference sequence). The CDR3 DNA is TGCAGTGCTAGAGTGTGGCTAGCGGGAAACTACGAGCAGTACTTC. Its translation is CSARVWLAGNYEQYF.

Many counts were recorded for this clonotype. The V gene is TRBV7-2, the J gene TRBJ2-1; D is unclear. Germline V gene data show CDR1 as SGHTA and CDR2 as FQGNSA. The V gene lost 5 bases and the J gene lost 4 bases, with 15 bases spanning the gap. This CDR3 is 15 amino acids long. Here the CDR3 DNA reads TGTGCCAGCAGCCAGACCCGGACGAAGTACAATGAGCAGTTCTTC. This gives the protein CASSQTRTKYNEQFF.

This clonotype showed up just a few times. The chain links TRBV9 to TRBJ1-2; 7 bases agree with TRBD1. CDR1 and CDR2 (germline): SGDLS, YYNGEE. V lost 3 bases and J lost 4; bases outside the gene matches: 9. CDR3 length: 15 residues. The CDR3 protein is CASSEGGQFPYGYTF. The CDR3 DNA sequence: TGTGCCAGCAGCGAGGGGGGACAGTTCCCCTATGGCTACACCTTC.

This clonotype was counted ten times or more. The chain is built from TRBV12-3 or TRBV12-4 and TRBJ2-5; D unclear. The CDR3 runs 13 residues. The V gene lost 6 bases and the J gene lost 5 bases, with 13 bases spanning the gap. The CDR3 loop is CASRPKVGETQYF. The CDR3, as DNA: TGTGCCAGCAGACCCAAAGTCGGGGAGACCCAGTACTTC.

This clonotype occurred many times. The chain links TRBV12-3 or TRBV12-4 to TRBJ2-1, with 9 bases fitting TRBD2. V was pared by 8 bases and J by 10 bases, with 15 bases of the junction left unmatched. The CDR3 length is 15 residues. The CDR3 here is CASWVGLAGRQEQFF. In DNA, the CDR3 is TGTGCCAGCTGGGTGGGTCTAGCGGGAAGGCAAGAGCAGTTCTTC.

In this sample, this clonotype turned up a few times. The genes are TRBV29-1 and TRBJ2-7; D may match TRBD1 or TRBD2 (5 bases each). Germline assignment: CDR1 SQVTM and CDR2 ANQGSEA. The V end lost 8 bases, the J end lost 6 bases, and 20 bases lay between the germline ends. This CDR3 is built from 13 residues. CDR3 loop: CSFLRGRGLEQYF. The CDR3 DNA reads TGCAGCTTCCTCCGGGGCCGCGGGCTCGAGCAGTACTTC.

This clonotype showed up just a few times. The rearrangement uses TRBV7-2 and TRBJ2-7, with TRBD2 matching 8 bases. The J segment lost 4 bases and the V segment lost 3 bases, leaving 20 bases of the junction unmatched. The V gene's germline CDR1 is SGHTA and CDR2 FQGNSA. The CDR3 extends over 19 amino acids. The CDR3 region has the DNA TGTGCCAGCAGCTTTCGAGTCGCGTCGAGGACTAGCACGCCTTACGAGCAGTACTTC. Translation gives CASSFRVASRTSTPYEQYF. Filled out from reference TRBV7-2 and TRBJ2-7, the complete variable domain reads GAGVSQSPSNKVTEKGKDVELRCDPISGHTALYWYRQSLGQGLEFLIYFQGNSAPDKSGLPSDRFSAERTGGSVSTLTIQRTQQEDSAVYLCASSFRVASRTSTPYEQYFGPGTRLTVT.

This clonotype has a count of ten or more. The V gene is TRBV5-5, the J gene TRBJ2-1, with 13 nucleotides matching TRBD2. V lost 4 bases and J lost 5; bases outside the gene matches: 6. The CDR3 sequence is 16 residues long. Germline V CDR1 and CDR2: SGHKS, YYEKEE (reference sequence). CDR3 loop: CASSLPGLAGHNEQFF. The CDR3 DNA reads TGTGCCAGCAGCCTCCCGGGACTAGCGGGACACAATGAGCAGTTCTTC.

The rearrangement links TRBV6-2 or TRBV6-3 to TRBJ2-6, with 7 positions matching TRBD1. Germline CDR1 is MNHEY and CDR2 is SVGEGT. V lost 0 bases and J lost 19; bases outside the gene matches: 6. The CDR3 extends over 12 amino acids. CDR3 nucleotides: TGTGCCAGCAGTTACTCTGGGACAGAGCTCACTTTC. Protein: CASSYSGTELTF.

This clonotype showed up many times. This chain links TRBV7-2 with TRBJ2-1, with D perhaps TRBD2 (6 bases). This CDR3 contains 13 residues. Germline V gene data show CDR1 as SGHTA and CDR2 as FQGNSA. V lost 1 base and J 10 bases, leaving 11 bases between the germline ends. The CDR3 loop reads CASSLDVRGEQFF. In nucleotides, the CDR3 is TGTGCCAGCAGCTTAGATGTTCGGGGGGAGCAGTTCTTC.

This clonotype has more than one count but fewer than ten. The genes are TRBV18 and TRBJ2-7; D may be TRBD2 (5 bases). Between the trimmed V and J ends, which lost 3 bases and 6 bases, there was a span of 21 bases. This CDR3 is 16 amino acids long. Germline CDR1 reads KGHSH; CDR2 reads LQKENI. CDR3 in amino acids: CASSPLVNLGAGEQYF. As DNA, the CDR3 is TGTGCCAGCTCACCTCTCGTAAACTTGGGAGCCGGCGAGCAGTACTTC.

This clonotype has a count of ten or more. J is TRBJ2-5 and V is TRBV5-1; TRBD2 matches 10 bases. Germline CDR1 SGHRS, CDR2 YFSETQ. The CDR3 has 14 amino acids. Trimming at V came to 3 bases and at J to 7 bases, leaving 6 bases not matched to a gene. CDR3 sequence reads: CASSSSGGAVTQYF. CDR3 in DNA: TGCGCCAGCAGCTCAAGCGGGGGGGCCGTGACCCAGTACTTC.

This clonotype was recorded many times. The rearrangement joins TRBV9 to TRBJ2-5, with D hard to call. The CDR3 totals 14 residues. Germline loops: CDR1 SGDLS, CDR2 YYNGEE. Trimming removed 0 bases from V and 2 bases from J, with 8 bases in between. DNA for the CDR3: TGTGCCAGCAGCGTAGAGGCCGGACAAGAGACCCAGTACTTC. Its protein is CASSVEAGQETQYF.

This clonotype was seen a handful of times. The J gene is TRBJ1-1, the V gene TRBV7-2, with D possibly matching TRBD1 (6 bases). Germline V CDR1 and CDR2: SGHTA, FQGNSA. V was pared by 4 bases and J by 4 bases, with 16 bases between. CDR3 size: 15 residues. The CDR3 nucleotides read TGTGCCAGCAGCTCTCAACAGGGAATGACCACTGAAGCTTTCTTT. Amino acid sequence: CASSSQQGMTTEAFF. Variable domain in full (rest from reference TRBV7-2 and TRBJ1-1): GAGVSQSPSNKVTEKGKDVELRCDPISGHTALYWYRQSLGQGLEFLIYFQGNSAPDKSGLPSDRFSAERTGGSVSTLTIQRTQQEDSAVYLCASSSQQGMTTEAFFGQGTRLTVV.

In this sample, this clonotype turned up a few times. This chain joins TRBV28 and TRBJ2-7; 7 bases line up with TRBD2. The length of the CDR3 is 16 residues. The V gene end was trimmed by 7 bases and the J gene end by 2 bases; junction bases not matched to a gene: 14. The V gene's germline CDR1 is MDHEN and CDR2 SYDVKM. CDR3 sequence: CASTSYKRTRAYEQYF. CDR3 sequence (DNA): TGTGCCAGCACCTCATATAAGAGGACTAGAGCCTACGAGCAGTACTTC.

The chain carries TRBV5-1 and TRBJ2-1; maybe TRBD1 (5 bases). V was pared by 2 bases and J by 5 bases, with 23 bases between. The CDR3 covers 18 residues. Germline V CDR1 and CDR2: SGHRS, YFSETQ. CDR3: CASSLALQGRGAHNEQFF. DNA for the CDR3: TGCGCCAGCAGCTTAGCTCTCCAGGGTAGGGGTGCCCACAATGAGCAGTTCTTC.

This clonotype occurred many times. This chain uses TRBV15 with TRBJ2-5; maybe TRBD1 (5 bases). The CDR3 loop spans 15 amino acids. V lost 4 bases to trimming and J lost 2 bases, with 14 bases between them. Germline V gives CDR1 LNHNV, CDR2 YYDKDF (reference sequence). The CDR3 DNA follows: TGTGCCACCAGCATCGGGCAGGGAAGACAAGAGACCCAGTACTTC. This gives the protein CATSIGQGRQETQYF.

Written as DNA, the CDR3 is TGCAGTGCTAGAGTTCCCAGGGGCCTCTCCTACAATGAGCAGTTCTTC. Translating gives CSARVPRGLSYNEQFF. The J gene is TRBJ2-1, the V gene TRBV20-1; weak D call: TRBD1 (6 bases). Germline lookup yields CDR1 DFQATT and CDR2 SNEGSKA (reference sequence). The length of the CDR3 is 16 residues. Deletions cut 1 base from V and 0 bases from J, with 13 bases between.

This clonotype has at least ten counts. This sequence joins TRBV5-1 and TRBJ2-7; 9 bases map to TRBD1. Germline lookup yields CDR1 SGHRS and CDR2 YFSETQ. Unmatched junction bases numbered 6, after V lost 4 bases and J lost 4 bases. The CDR3 covers 14 residues. The CDR3 DNA sequence: TGCGCCAGCAGCAAGGACAGGGGTGGTTACGAGCAGTACTTC. This encodes CASSKDRGGYEQYF.

This clonotype has just a few counts. V gene TRBV5-5 combines with J gene TRBJ1-2; 7 bases line up with TRBD1. The germline V gene encodes CDR1 SGHKS and CDR2 YYEKEE (reference sequence). V was pared by 0 bases and J by 8 bases, with 7 bases of the junction left unmatched. The CDR3 is 14 residues long. CDR3 sequence reads: CASSLEGQFGGYTF. DNA of the CDR3: TGTGCCAGCAGCTTGGAGGGACAGTTTGGGGGCTACACCTTC.

This clonotype was recorded many times. This CDR3 is CASSPPYGQGDYGYTF. The CDR3 DNA reads as TGTGCCAGCTCACCACCCTACGGACAGGGGGACTATGGCTACACCTTC. The genes are TRBV18 and TRBJ1-2, with TRBD1 matching over 10 bases. This CDR3 region has 16 residues. V gave up 0 bases and J gave up 3 bases; unmatched junction bases: 4. Germline V CDR1 and CDR2: KGHSH, LQKENI.

This clonotype appeared a few times. The chain carries TRBV15 and TRBJ2-5, with 9 bases identical to TRBD1. From germline, CDR1 is LNHNV and CDR2 YYDKDF (reference sequence). CDR3 length equals 16 residues. With 1 base clipped from V and 5 bases from J, the junction kept 8 bases outside the gene matches. The CDR3 spells CATSRGSTGGRETQYF. CDR3 sequence (DNA): TGTGCCACCAGCAGAGGCTCGACAGGGGGGCGCGAGACCCAGTACTTC.